This T cell receptor beta chain was recorded in a study of blood T cell repertoires in COVID-19. Libraries were prepared by immunoSEQ multiplex PCR; TCRdb keeps only in-frame clonotypes and omits some of them. This sample has some 80,000 clones; 70% to 90% occur once, and the top ten carry approximately 11%. Losses at the gene ends were 5 bases for V and 8 bases for J; bases not matched to a gene: 8. Germline V gene lookup returns CDR1 KGHSH and CDR2 LQKENI. The CDR3 contains 14 residues. Input material: peripheral blood. The J gene is TRBJ2-1, the V gene TRBV18; 8 bases fit TRBD2. The receptor was isolated from a man between 60 and 75 years old with COVID-19, enrolled during active disease. CDR3 bases: TGTGCCAGCTCAGGGAGCGGGAGTAATTATGAGCAGTTCTTC. Protein: CASSGSGSNYEQFF. Variable domain in full (rest from reference TRBV18 and TRBJ2-1): NAGVMQNPRHLVRRRGQEARLRCSPMKGHSHVYWYRQLPEEGLKFMVYLQKENIIDESGMPKERFSAEFPKEGPSILRIQQVVRGDSAAYFCASSGSGSNYEQFFGPGTRLTVL.